A single sample is the source of the 29 T cell receptor beta chains below, sequenced in a study of blood T cell repertoires in COVID-19. Only in-frame clones appear in the TCRdb table, and some are missing; sequencing was by immunoSEQ multiplex PCR. The table includes some 140,000 clones, roughly 85% detected once. The material sequenced was peripheral blood. The receptors come from a man between 60 and 75 years old with acute or convalescent COVID-19.

V is TRBV6-5 and J is TRBJ2-7; D possibly corresponds to TRBD2 (6 bases). This CDR3 region has 12 residues. Germline V gives CDR1 MNHEY, CDR2 SVGAGI. V was trimmed by 8 bases and J by 2 bases, leaving 10 bases between them. The CDR3 reads CASGTPAYEQYF. The DNA of the CDR3 is TGTGCCAGCGGGACTCCGGCCTACGAGCAGTACTTC.

The rearrangement uses TRBV7-3 and TRBJ2-2, with TRBD2 matching 12 bases. V shed 5 bases, J shed 4 bases, and the junction held 8 bases outside the gene matches. This CDR3 spans 17 amino acids. Germline V lookup: CDR1 SGHTA, CDR2 FQGTGA. The CDR3 nucleotides read TGTGCCAGCAGCCCCCCGGGACTAGCGGGTTCCACCGGGGAGCTGTTTTTT. Its protein product is CASSPPGLAGSTGELFF.

V and J are TRBV7-2 and TRBJ1-2; 7 bases map to TRBD1. Germline V gene data show CDR1 as SGHTA and CDR2 as FQGNSA. V was clipped by 5 bases and J by 4 bases; unmatched bases: 7. This CDR3 has 14 residues. In DNA form, the CDR3 reads TGTGCCAGCAGCCCGGACAGGTACCGCTATGGCTACACCTTC. Its translation: CASSPDRYRYGYTF.

The J gene is TRBJ2-1, the V gene TRBV28; 8 bases agree with TRBD2. CDR3 length: 16 residues. CDR1 and CDR2 (germline): MDHEN, SYDVKM. V was clipped by 4 bases and J by 4 bases; unmatched bases: 9. CDR3 sequence: CASSSLGASGYNEQFF. The CDR3 DNA reads TGTGCCAGCAGTTCCCTGGGGGCTAGCGGGTACAATGAGCAGTTCTTC.

There are a few counts of this clone. This chain joins TRBV2 and TRBJ1-5; weak D call: TRBD1 (6 bases). The V and J ends lost 5 bases and 6 bases respectively, with 14 bases between them. Germline CDR1 SNHLY, CDR2 FYNNEI. The CDR3 is 14 amino acids. The DNA for the CDR3 is TGTGCCAGCAGTCTCTTGGGGGGGCCTCAGCCCCAGCATTTT. Amino acids: CASSLLGGPQPQHF. Supplemented by reference TRBV2 and TRBJ1-5, the full variable domain reads EPEVTQTPSHQVTQMGQEVILRCVPISNHLYFYWYRQILGQKVEFLVSFYNNEISEKSEIFDDQFSVERPDGSNFTLKIRSTKLEDSAMYFCASSLLGGPQPQHFGDGTRLSIL.

The sample holds many counts of this clone. V and J are TRBV7-8 and TRBJ1-5, with D perhaps matching TRBD1 (6 bases). CDR1 is SGHVS and CDR2 is FQNEAQ in the germline V gene. The CDR3 consists of 15 residues. Trimming cost V 6 bases and J 8 bases, with 20 bases left between them. Written as DNA, the CDR3 is TGTGCCAGCAGTTTTCTAGGACAGAGGATTAAGCCCCAGCATTTT. It codes for CASSFLGQRIKPQHF. The full variable domain, rest sourced from reference TRBV7-8 and TRBJ1-5, is GAGVSQSPRYKVAKRGQDVALRCDPISGHVSLFWYQQALGQGPEFLTYFQNEAQLDKSGLPSDRFFAERPEGSVSTLKIQRTQQEDSAVYLCASSFLGQRIKPQHFGDGTRLSIL.

J is TRBJ1-2 and V is TRBV24-1, with D tentatively TRBD1 (5 bases). The V gene's germline CDR1 is KGHDR and CDR2 SFDVKD. Deletions cut 5 bases from V and 4 bases from J, with 10 bases between. CDR3 size: 13 residues. As DNA, the CDR3 is TGTGCCACCAGTGCCGGACACCCCTATGGCTACACCTTC. Its protein product is CATSAGHPYGYTF.

The chain carries TRBV10-3 and TRBJ1-4; the D gene is possibly TRBD1 (5 bases). Trimming removed 4 bases at V and 4 bases at J, with 7 bases between. The germline gives CDR1 ENHRY, CDR2 SYGVKD. The CDR3 has 13 residues. The CDR3 bases are TGTGCCATCAGTGGGGGACTTAATGAAAAACTGTTTTTT. This translates into CAISGGLNEKLFF.

The J gene is TRBJ1-5, the V gene TRBV30; TRBD1 matches 7 bases. Unmatched junction bases numbered 7, after V lost 4 bases and J lost 1 base. Germline V CDR1 and CDR2: GTSNPN, SVGIG (reference sequence). The CDR3 has 15 amino acids. CDR3 in amino acids: CAWTEQGISNQPQHF. DNA of the CDR3: TGTGCCTGGACGGAACAGGGGATCAGCAATCAGCCCCAGCATTTT.

This chain links TRBV5-1 with TRBJ2-3, with TRBD1 as a possible D gene (6 bases). CDR1 SGHRS and CDR2 YFSETQ come from the germline V gene. The CDR3 covers 16 residues. V lost 6 bases to trimming and J lost 2 bases, with 19 bases between them. The CDR3 DNA follows: TGCGCCAGCAACCCAGTCCCAGGGGTACACACAGATACGCAGTATTTT. Residues: CASNPVPGVHTDTQYF.

CDR3 in DNA: TGCGCCAGCAGCCCCGTCGCAGGGGACTATGGCTACACCTTC. Protein product: CASSPVAGDYGYTF. The J gene is TRBJ1-2, the V gene TRBV5-1, with TRBD1 as a possible D gene (6 bases). Germline V gene sequence: CDR1 SGHRS, CDR2 YFSETQ. The CDR3 is 14 residues long. V was pared by 4 bases and J by 3 bases, with 13 bases between.

The genes are TRBV10-3 and TRBJ2-7, with D perhaps matching TRBD2 (6 bases). From germline, CDR1 is ENHRY and CDR2 SYGVKD. The CDR3 consists of 14 residues. The V and J ends lost 5 bases and 2 bases respectively, with 13 bases between them. CDR3 residues: CAISSLATTYEQYF. The CDR3 nucleotides read TGTGCCATCAGTAGCCTAGCGACTACCTACGAGCAGTACTTC.

The gene calls are TRBV2 and TRBJ2-1; 7 bases agree with TRBD2. V dropped 4 bases and J dropped 1; count of bases not matched to a gene: 16. Germline values: CDR1 SNHLY, CDR2 FYNNEI. The length of the CDR3 is 19 residues. CDR3 nucleotides: TGTGCCAGCAGTGGGATACTAGCGAAGCTCCGCGGGTCCTACAATGAGCAGTTCTTC. It translates to CASSGILAKLRGSYNEQFF.

This clone occurred once. The chain is built from TRBV6-5 and TRBJ1-2; D gene unclear. This CDR3 is built from 13 residues. Deletions cut 3 bases from V and 8 bases from J, with 13 bases between. From germline, CDR1 is MNHEY and CDR2 SVGAGI. This CDR3 reads CASSYAGMGGYTF. The CDR3 DNA is TGTGCCAGCAGTTATGCGGGGATGGGAGGCTACACCTTC.

This clone came up once. CDR3 DNA: TGTGCCTGGAGTGGACTAGCGGGAGTTGGCTACGAGCAGTACTTC. Its translation: CAWSGLAGVGYEQYF. This chain joins TRBV30 and TRBJ2-7; TRBD2 matches 12 bases. CDR3 length: 15 residues. V lost 1 base, J lost 3 bases, and 4 bases stayed unmatched. Germline V CDR1 and CDR2: GTSNPN, SVGIG (reference sequence).

The J gene is TRBJ1-6, the V gene TRBV7-2; TRBD1 matches at 10 bases. The CDR3 runs to 15 residues. J was trimmed by 8 bases and V by 0 bases; bases with no gene match: 1. Germline assignment: CDR1 SGHTA and CDR2 FQGNSA. The CDR3 region is CASSLAGQGHSPLHF. The DNA of the CDR3 is TGTGCCAGCAGCTTAGCGGGACAGGGGCATTCACCCCTCCACTTT.

The table lists this clone with a few counts. The gene calls are TRBV28 and TRBJ2-3; D may be TRBD1 (7 bases). Per germline, CDR1 MDHEN and CDR2 SYDVKM. CDR3 length equals 13 residues. The V and J ends lost 8 bases and 6 bases respectively, with 15 bases between them. The CDR3 protein is CASVVSGGDTQYF. The CDR3 DNA sequence: TGTGCCAGCGTTGTTTCAGGGGGGGATACGCAGTATTTT.

The chain uses TRBV6-6 and TRBJ1-1; TRBD1 is a possible D gene (6 bases). The ends were cut back, 5 bases at V and 5 bases at J, with 12 bases in the middle. The CDR3 loop spans 13 amino acids. Germline V gene data show CDR1 as MNHNY and CDR2 as SVGAGI (reference sequence). This chain's CDR3 is CASSGDMGTEAFF. The CDR3 coding sequence is TGTGCCAGCAGTGGGGACATGGGGACTGAAGCTTTCTTT.

In this sample, this clone turned up many times. V gene TRBV10-2 combines with J gene TRBJ2-7; unclear D gene. Germline V gene data show CDR1 as WSHSY and CDR2 as SAAADI. The CDR3 is made up of 14 amino acids. Trimming left V 6 bases short and J 3 bases short, with 15 bases between. Here the CDR3 reads CASSATAEDYEQYF. CDR3 in DNA: TGCGCCAGCAGCGCCACTGCCGAGGACTACGAGCAGTACTTC.

This clone was counted a single time. V gene TRBV2 combines with J gene TRBJ1-5, with a tentative D call TRBD1 (6 bases). CDR1 and CDR2 (germline): SNHLY, FYNNEI. Between the trimmed V and J ends, which lost 4 bases and 5 bases, there was a span of 12 bases. There are 14 residues in the CDR3. This chain's CDR3 is CASSGDRSYQPQHF. The CDR3 bases are TGTGCCAGCAGTGGTGACAGGTCCTATCAGCCCCAGCATTTT. Based on the CDR3 plus reference TRBV2 and TRBJ1-5, the full variable domain is EPEVTQTPSHQVTQMGQEVILRCVPISNHLYFYWYRQILGQKVEFLVSFYNNEISEKSEIFDDQFSVERPDGSNFTLKIRSTKLEDSAMYFCASSGDRSYQPQHFGDGTRLSIL.

The CDR3 DNA is TGTGCCAGCAGCCGCGGGACAGGGGAGAGCGAGCAGTACTTC. Translation: CASSRGTGESEQYF. The rearrangement uses TRBV6-5 and TRBJ2-7; TRBD1 matches at 10 bases. The CDR3 extends over 14 amino acids. CDR1 is MNHEY, CDR2 SVGAGI, per germline. The V gene end was trimmed by 6 bases and the J gene end by 6 bases; junction bases not matched to a gene: 8.

This chain connects TRBV19 to TRBJ2-1; TRBD2 agrees at 13 bases. Per the germline V gene, CDR1 is LNHDA and CDR2 is SQIVND (reference sequence). The CDR3 runs to 13 residues. The J segment lost 13 bases and the V segment lost 1 base, leaving 1 base of the junction unmatched. CDR3 protein: CASSIGTSGSQFF. In DNA, the CDR3 is TGTGCCAGTAGTATAGGGACTAGCGGGAGTCAGTTCTTC. Drawing the rest from reference TRBV19 and TRBJ2-1, the complete variable domain is DGGITQSPKYLFRKEGQNVTLSCEQNLNHDAMYWYRQDPGQGLRLIYYSQIVNDFQKGDIAEGYSVSREKKESFPLTVTSAQKNPTAFYLCASSIGTSGSQFFGPGTRLTVL.

V usage is TRBV5-1 and J usage is TRBJ2-3, with TRBD1 as a possible D gene (5 bases). From germline, CDR1 is SGHRS and CDR2 YFSETQ. V was trimmed by 1 base and J by 2 bases, leaving 11 bases between them. This CDR3 is built from 15 residues. CDR3 residues: CASSLPTGDTDTQYF. The CDR3, as DNA: TGCGCCAGCAGCTTGCCAACAGGAGACACAGATACGCAGTATTTT.

This clone was detected only a few times. The chain uses TRBV7-8 and TRBJ1-6, with D hard to call. Per the germline V gene, CDR1 is SGHVS and CDR2 is FQNEAQ. The CDR3 runs 14 residues. The V and J ends lost 4 bases and 6 bases respectively, with 10 bases between them. The CDR3 loop is CASSSKGGNSPLHF. The CDR3 nucleotides are TGTGCCAGCAGCTCCAAGGGAGGTAATTCACCCCTCCACTTT.

This sequence joins TRBV21-1 and TRBJ2-1; the D segment call TRBD2 is taken from the table without a DNA check. TRBV21-1 is a recognized pseudogene. The CDR3 is made up of 13 amino acids. CDR3: CAWRTSGSNEQFF. The CDR3 nucleotides read TGTGCCTGGCGGACTAGCGGGAGTAATGAGCAGTTCTTC.

The count of this clone is one. V gene TRBV5-1 combines with J gene TRBJ1-2, with 11 bases that match TRBD1. The germline V gene has CDR1 SGHRS and CDR2 YFSETQ. The CDR3 is 15 amino acids. The J segment lost 6 bases and the V segment lost 4 bases, leaving 8 bases of the junction unmatched. CDR3 region: CASSLPGQGDHGYTF. The CDR3 DNA is TGCGCCAGCAGCCTACCGGGACAGGGGGACCATGGCTACACCTTC.

The chain is built from TRBV6-6 and TRBJ1-1; 7 bases align to TRBD1. Germline V gene lookup returns CDR1 MNHNY and CDR2 SVGAGI (reference sequence). With 9 bases clipped from V and 2 bases from J, the junction kept 15 bases outside the gene matches. The CDR3 extends over 16 amino acids. CDR3 sequence (DNA): TGTGCCAGTCAAGGGGGCGGTGGGCCTCTCAACACTGAAGCTTTCTTT. Its translation: CASQGGGGPLNTEAFF.

V usage is TRBV15 and J usage is TRBJ1-1; no firm D call. This CDR3 is 15 amino acids long. Germline CDR1 and CDR2: LNHNV and YYDKDF (reference sequence). V was trimmed by 0 bases and J by 0 bases, leaving 8 bases between them. CDR3 residues: CATSRDSGLNTEAFF. For the CDR3, the DNA is TGTGCCACCAGCAGAGATTCGGGGTTGAACACTGAAGCTTTCTTT.

The rearrangement uses TRBV28 and TRBJ2-1; 7 nucleotides match TRBD1. CDR1 is MDHEN and CDR2 is SYDVKM in the germline V gene. This CDR3 is 15 amino acids long. With 5 bases clipped from V and 2 bases from J, the junction kept 6 bases outside the gene matches. The CDR3 loop is CASSSRQGAYNEQFF. The CDR3, as DNA: TGTGCCAGCAGTAGTAGACAGGGCGCCTACAATGAGCAGTTCTTC. The variable domain in full, completed from reference TRBV28 and TRBJ2-1, reads DVKVTQSSRYLVKRTGEKVFLECVQDMDHENMFWYRQDPGLGLRLIYFSYDVKMKEKGDIPEGYSVSREKKERFSLILESASTNQTSMYLCASSSRQGAYNEQFFGPGTRLTVL.